Below are 27 T cell receptor beta chains sequenced from a single sample in a study of cytotoxic CD8 clonotypes in ibrutinib-treated CLL. Assay used: immunoSEQ multiplex PCR; TCRdb lists only in-frame clones, some missing. The data show under 75,000 clones, less than 75% seen once. Sequencing was performed on PBMCs, taken after 12 months of ibrutinib treatment. Receptors originate from a human donor with chronic lymphocytic leukemia.

The rearrangement joins TRBV9 to TRBJ2-7, with TRBD2 matching over 8 bases. The CDR3 has 16 amino acids. V lost 3 bases, J lost 0 bases, and 8 bases stayed unmatched. Germline CDR1 and CDR2: SGDLS and YYNGEE. CDR3 coding DNA: TGTGCCAGCAGCGAGGGACTAGGGGATAGCTCCTACGAGCAGTACTTC. It codes for CASSEGLGDSSYEQYF.

The chain recombines TRBV11-2 with TRBJ2-2; possibly TRBD1 for D (6 bases). V lost 3 bases to trimming and J lost 0 bases, with 11 bases between them. Germline loops: CDR1 SGHAT, CDR2 FQNNGV. The CDR3 extends over 16 amino acids. CDR3 DNA: TGTGCCAGCAGCTTTTCGACAGGAACGAACACCGGGGAGCTGTTTTTT. Translated, it gives CASSFSTGTNTGELFF.

This chain joins TRBV14 and TRBJ2-3; 7 positions match TRBD1. Germline CDR1 and CDR2: SGHDN and FVKESK. This CDR3 has 14 amino acids. J was trimmed by 5 bases and V by 1 base; bases with no gene match: 3. CDR3 sequence reads: CASSQVTGVDTQYF. The CDR3 DNA reads as TGTGCCAGCAGCCAAGTAACAGGGGTAGATACGCAGTATTTT. The variable domain in full, with the rest retrieved from reference TRBV14 and TRBJ2-3, is EAGVTQFPSHSVIEKGQTVTLRCDPISGHDNLYWYRRVMGKEIKFLLHFVKESKQDESGMPNNRFLAERTGGTYSTLKVQPAELEDSGVYFCASSQVTGVDTQYFGPGTRLTVL.

V usage is TRBV27 and J usage is TRBJ1-2; D unclear. The germline V and J ends were trimmed by 2 bases and 14 bases, with 15 bases remaining between them. Per germline, CDR1 MNHEY and CDR2 SMNVEV (reference sequence). The CDR3 has 12 residues. CDR3 DNA sequence: TGTGCCAGCAGTTTAGGTCCCAGGCCCCTTACCTTC. The encoded protein is CASSLGPRPLTF.

V usage is TRBV7-5 and J usage is TRBJ2-5; TRBD2 was called by the table and not checked on the DNA. TRBV7-5 is a pseudogene locus. This CDR3 region has 22 residues. The CDR3, as DNA: TGTGTCAGAAGCTTAGGGGGGCCTAGCGGGACCCCAGGTGGAGTTAGCAGCGAGACCCAGTACTTC. This codes for CVRSLGGPSGTPGGVSSETQYF.

This chain links TRBV2 with TRBJ2-7; 10 nucleotides line up with TRBD2. Germline V lookup: CDR1 SNHLY, CDR2 FYNNEI. After removal of 5 bases from V and 4 bases from J, the junction contained 8 bases not matched to a gene. CDR3 length: 15 amino acids. The CDR3 sequence is CASSTLAGRRYEQYF. The CDR3 DNA reads as TGTGCCAGCAGTACACTAGCGGGAAGACGTTACGAGCAGTACTTC.

This rearrangement joins TRBV15 to TRBJ2-7, with TRBD2 matching over 14 bases. V lost 3 bases, J lost 3 bases, and 1 base stayed unmatched. This CDR3 is built from 15 residues. Germline V gene sequence: CDR1 LNHNV, CDR2 YYDKDF (reference sequence). The CDR3 loop reads CATSRGLAGDYEQYF. Written as DNA, the CDR3 is TGTGCCACCAGCAGGGGACTAGCGGGAGACTACGAGCAGTACTTC.

The chain couples TRBV5-6 to TRBJ2-3; 12 nucleotides agree with TRBD2. The CDR3 consists of 16 residues. With 0 bases clipped from V and 4 bases from J, the junction kept 3 bases outside the gene matches. CDR1 SGHDT and CDR2 YYEEEE come from the germline V gene. This CDR3 reads CASSLGLAGGPDTQYF. The CDR3 DNA reads TGTGCCAGCAGCTTGGGGCTAGCGGGAGGGCCAGATACGCAGTATTTT.

The chain is built from TRBV2 and TRBJ2-5; D perhaps matches TRBD2 (5 bases). The CDR3 contains 14 residues. In germline, CDR1 is SNHLY, CDR2 FYNNEI. V was pared by 8 bases and J by 7 bases, with 20 bases between. The CDR3 DNA sequence: TGTGCCAGCCGGGCGGGCGGCTTCATGGGGACCCAGTACTTC. This codes for CASRAGGFMGTQYF.

This rearrangement joins TRBV7-8 to TRBJ2-7; the D call may be TRBD1 or TRBD2 (5 bases each). Germline V lookup: CDR1 SGHVS, CDR2 FQNEAQ. The V end lost 5 bases, the J end lost 7 bases, and 18 bases lay between the germline ends. CDR3 size: 14 residues. For the CDR3, the DNA is TGTGCCAGCAGCCCGATCGGGACCCTCGGGGAGCAGTACTTC. This gives the protein CASSPIGTLGEQYF.

This clone has only a few counts. The V call is TRBV30, the J call TRBJ1-1; D might be TRBD1 (5 bases). CDR3 length: 12 residues. Trimming removed 5 bases at V and 1 base at J, with 8 bases between. Per the germline V gene, CDR1 is GTSNPN and CDR2 is SVGIG (reference sequence). The CDR3 DNA sequence: TGTGCCTGGGCTACAGGGAACACTGAAGCTTTCTTT. Translated, it gives CAWATGNTEAFF. The full variable domain, completed using reference TRBV30 and TRBJ1-1, is SQTIHQWPATLVQPVGSPLSLECTVEGTSNPNLYWYRQAAGRGLQLLFYSVGIGQISSEVPQNLSASRPQDRQFILSSKKLLLSDSGFYLCAWATGNTEAFFGQGTRLTVV.

The chain combines TRBV14 with TRBJ1-4, with 7 nucleotides matching TRBD1. Germline CDR1 is SGHDN and CDR2 is FVKESK. The CDR3 contains 15 residues. Germline trimming cut 5 bases from V and 7 bases from J; bases unmatched to any gene: 10. The CDR3 sequence: CASSAKGAVGEKLFF. The DNA of the CDR3 is TGTGCCAGCAGCGCAAAGGGGGCGGTCGGTGAAAAACTGTTTTTT.

By proportion, this clone is medium-sized. The chain uses TRBV6-4 and TRBJ1-5; D not resolved. CDR1 and CDR2 from the germline V gene are MRHNA and SNTAGT. The CDR3 extends over 14 amino acids. V lost 4 bases, J lost 4 bases, and 11 bases lay in between. The CDR3 sequence: CASSASPGNQPQHF. In DNA form, the CDR3 reads TGTGCCAGCAGTGCCAGCCCGGGGAATCAGCCCCAGCATTTT.

The chain carries TRBV5-4 and TRBJ2-4, with D perhaps assigned TRBD1 or TRBD2 (5 bases each). The CDR3 is 14 amino acids. CDR1 is SGHNT, CDR2 YYREEE, per germline (reference sequence). V was clipped by 3 bases and J by 7 bases, with 14 bases between them. The CDR3 DNA is TGTGCCAGCAGCTCCCCGGGGCAGGGCAACATTCAGTACTTC. This sequence encodes CASSSPGQGNIQYF.

The chain employs TRBV7-9 and TRBJ1-2; 10 bases are shared with TRBD1. The CDR3 runs 17 residues. J was trimmed by 7 bases and V by 5 bases; bases with no gene match: 16. The germline CDR1 and CDR2 sequences are SEHNR and FQNEAQ (reference sequence). The CDR3 sequence is CASSQDGTGAGYRGYTF. The CDR3 DNA is TGTGCCAGCAGCCAGGACGGGACAGGGGCGGGTTATCGTGGCTACACCTTC.

The chain is built from TRBV28 and TRBJ2-7; no clear D. V gave up 7 bases and J gave up 4 bases, with 8 bases separating them. Germline loops: CDR1 MDHEN, CDR2 SYDVKM. This CDR3 is built from 11 residues. CDR3 protein: CASTGRYEQYF. As DNA, the CDR3 is TGTGCCAGCACCGGCCGTTACGAGCAGTACTTC.

This chain uses TRBV28 with TRBJ1-5, with 10 bases lining up with TRBD1. Germline V gene sequence: CDR1 MDHEN, CDR2 SYDVKM. V lost 7 bases to trimming and J lost 5 bases; unmatched junction nucleotides: 5. The CDR3 covers 14 residues. CDR3 DNA sequence: TGTGCCAGCACTACGGGACAGGGGCATCAGCCCCAGCATTTT. Encoded protein: CASTTGQGHQPQHF.

The rearrangement uses TRBV30 and TRBJ2-7; 7 positions agree with TRBD1. V was clipped by 4 bases and J by 5 bases; unmatched bases: 5. The CDR3 length is 12 residues. Germline loops: CDR1 GTSNPN, CDR2 SVGIG (reference sequence). This CDR3 reads CAWTRDRNEQYF. The CDR3 DNA sequence: TGTGCCTGGACCCGGGACAGAAACGAGCAGTACTTC.

The rearrangement uses TRBV6-1 and TRBJ2-7; the D is unclear. The germline V and J ends were trimmed by 3 bases and 1 base, with 13 bases remaining between them. The CDR3 contains 15 residues. Per the germline V gene, CDR1 is MNHNS and CDR2 is SASEGT. CDR3: CASSDVSSLSYEQYF. The CDR3, as DNA: TGTGCCAGCAGTGATGTGAGCAGTTTGTCCTACGAGCAGTACTTC.

This clone was seen just once. This chain connects TRBV18 to TRBJ2-7; D remains unclear. Germline CDR1 and CDR2: KGHSH and LQKENI. The CDR3 is made up of 15 amino acids. The V gene lost 0 bases and the J gene lost 1 base, with 10 bases spanning the gap. The CDR3: CASSPPFGRSYEQYF. The CDR3 DNA reads TGTGCCAGCTCACCACCGTTTGGCAGATCCTACGAGCAGTACTTC. The full variable domain, rest sourced from reference TRBV18 and TRBJ2-7, is NAGVMQNPRHLVRRRGQEARLRCSPMKGHSHVYWYRQLPEEGLKFMVYLQKENIIDESGMPKERFSAEFPKEGPSILRIQQVVRGDSAAYFCASSPPFGRSYEQYFGPGTRLTVT.

This clone was counted between two and nine times. This CDR3 reads CASSAGTGGYEQYF. The CDR3 coding sequence is TGCGCCAGCAGCGCCGGGACAGGGGGCTACGAGCAGTACTTC. The chain employs TRBV5-1 and TRBJ2-7; TRBD1 aligns across 11 bases. The germline CDR1 and CDR2 sequences are SGHRS and YFSETQ. There are 14 residues in the CDR3. The J segment lost 3 bases and the V segment lost 4 bases, leaving 3 bases of the junction unmatched.

The CDR3 bases are TGTGCCACCCAAGGGGTGCAGGGATATGGCTACACCTTC. It is translated as CATQGVQGYGYTF. This sequence joins TRBV10-3 and TRBJ1-2, with a weak D call TRBD1 (5 bases). V was pared by 10 bases and J by 5 bases, with 17 bases between. The V gene's germline CDR1 is ENHRY and CDR2 SYGVKD. The CDR3 covers 13 residues.

This clone was detected only once. The chain is built from TRBV30 and TRBJ2-5; TRBD2 matches at 8 bases. Germline V gene sequence: CDR1 GTSNPN, CDR2 SVGIG (reference sequence). CDR3 size: 13 residues. Losses at the gene ends were 0 bases for V and 4 bases for J; bases not matched to a gene: 1. CDR3: CAWSVREGETQYF. CDR3 DNA sequence: TGTGCCTGGAGTGTACGGGAGGGAGAGACCCAGTACTTC.

The chain joins TRBV27 to TRBJ2-2, with TRBD2 identical over 12 bases. Trimming removed 5 bases from V and 7 bases from J; junction bases left unmatched: 5. The germline CDR1 and CDR2 sequences are MNHEY and SMNVEV (reference sequence). CDR3 length: 15 amino acids. CDR3 sequence: CASSRLAGAGGELFF. DNA for the CDR3: TGTGCCAGCAGTCGACTAGCGGGAGCGGGCGGGGAGCTGTTTTTT.

The chain has TRBV2 and TRBJ2-2; D is ambiguous. This CDR3 is built from 16 residues. The V gene lost 7 bases and the J gene lost 7 bases, with 22 bases spanning the gap. CDR1 and CDR2 (germline): SNHLY, FYNNEI. The CDR3 DNA sequence: TGTGCCAGCACGTGGGTGGTGAGACCATTAGGCGGGGAGCTGTTTTTT. Translation gives CASTWVVRPLGGELFF.

This CDR3 reads CASRGLAGGGGTQYF. The CDR3 DNA sequence: TGTGCCAGCAGGGGACTAGCGGGAGGGGGGGGTACGCAGTATTTT. This chain joins TRBV27 and TRBJ2-3, with 16 positions matching TRBD2. The CDR3 is 15 residues long. Germline-derived CDR1 and CDR2 are MNHEY and SMNVEV (reference sequence). Unmatched junction bases numbered 5, after V lost 6 bases and J lost 8 bases.

The chain couples TRBV27 to TRBJ2-1; D is possibly TRBD1 (5 bases). Germline CDR1 MNHEY, CDR2 SMNVEV (reference sequence). V was cut by 2 bases and J by 0 bases, with 11 bases left in between. The CDR3 loop spans 16 amino acids. The CDR3 loop is CASSLRGLSSYNEQFF. CDR3 nucleotides: TGTGCCAGCAGTTTAAGGGGCTTGAGCTCCTACAATGAGCAGTTCTTC.